This T cell receptor (beta chain) came from a study of CD8 T cells in ankylosing spondylitis. Whole-study results and caveats: Reactive arthritis synovial fluid and blood previously showed some of these motif variants. Disease-linked clones reportedly showed significant enrichment in matched ankylosing spondylitis synovial fluid. Peripheral blood held disease-linked clones only at relatively low frequency, and these were CD8+. Blood of patients with ankylosing spondylitis appeared to be characterized by a TCR beta motif of eight or nine highly homologous variants.

Turning to this clonotype: What it binds is not known.

CDR1 is KGHDR, CDR2 SFDVKD, per germline. The CDR3 contains 17 residues. The V gene lost 6 bases and the J gene lost 0 bases, with 14 bases spanning the gap. By quantitative 5'-RACE with molecular barcodes, the TCR beta libraries were made. MiXCR was run by TCRdb on the 5' RACE reads, yielding one entry per CDR3 protein. The sample holds 350,000 to 550,000 distinct CDR3 sequences, about 25% seen once. This rearrangement joins TRBV24-1 to TRBJ2-6; D is perhaps TRBD1 or TRBD2 (5 bases each). Sequenced: blood, either unsorted or a sorted T cell fraction (not recorded which). The origin of this receptor is a male donor with ankylosing spondylitis. The CDR3 sequence: CATSPPGPSSGANVLTF. The CDR3 DNA follows: TGTGCCACCAGTCCCCCGGGACCAAGCTCTGGGGCCAACGTCCTGACTTTC.